In this sample, the clone carrying this TCR beta chain turned up once. This entry belongs to a study of blood T cell repertoires in COVID-19. Overall study context: T cells, B-cell-depleted T cells, or PBMCs provided the cDNA or gDNA that served as material.

The table came from immunoSEQ multiplex PCR; TCRdb's copy has only in-frame clones and leaves some out. Of around 240,000 clones in the sample, roughly 88% were seen once. The CDR3 has 14 amino acids. Germline lookup yields CDR1 SEHNR and CDR2 FQNEAQ (reference sequence). Trimming took 2 bases from V and 4 from J, leaving 11 bases between them. The participants were between about 18 and 90 years old and came from some 25 US areas. Cohorts were determined from participant-reported clinical history. Recovered Cohort 3 donors showed two negative PCRs, clearance, or symptom resolution. The receptor's source is a woman aged 50 to 60 who had recovered from COVID-19. What was sequenced was PBMCs or T cells enriched from blood (not recorded which). This chain uses TRBV7-9 with TRBJ1-2; D call uncertain. The CDR3 region is CASSLSLQLYGYTF. Here the CDR3 DNA reads TGTGCCAGCAGCTTAAGTCTACAGCTCTATGGCTACACCTTC. Drawing the rest from reference TRBV7-9 and TRBJ1-2, the complete variable domain is DTGVSQNPRHKITKRGQNVTFRCDPISEHNRLYWYRQTLGQGPEFLTYFQNEAQLEKSRLLSDRFSAERPKGSFSTLEIQRTEQGDSAMYLCASSLSLQLYGYTFGSGTRLTVV.